This TCR beta chain was identified during a study of a mutant IDH1 vaccine in newly diagnosed glioma. Across the whole study: Eight vaccine injections were given to patients in weeks 1, 3, 5, 7, 11, 15, 19 and 23.

The protocol was immunoSEQ multiplex PCR, while the TCRdb copy is restricted to in-frame clones and leaves out a portion. The table records around 31,000 clones, around 58% of them present only once. Concerning this clone itself: Its target is not known.

Regarding time point: week 5, during vaccination. The investigators gave 300 ug of mutant IDH1 20-mer peptide in each vaccine dose, together with topical imiquimod. V was pared by 6 bases and J by 0 bases, with 7 bases of the junction left unmatched. The germline V gene has CDR1 MNHEY and CDR2 SMNVEV (reference sequence). This CDR3 spans 16 amino acids. The rearrangement uses TRBV27 and TRBJ2-2, with 7 bases that match TRBD1. The specimen was PBMCs, collected from a glioma patient whose treatment included an IDH1 peptide vaccine. The clonotype originates from a woman younger than 35 with glioma. The CDR3 is CASSRIGTANTGELFF. The CDR3 region has the DNA TGTGCCAGCAGCCGCATTGGGACAGCGAACACCGGGGAGCTGTTTTTT.